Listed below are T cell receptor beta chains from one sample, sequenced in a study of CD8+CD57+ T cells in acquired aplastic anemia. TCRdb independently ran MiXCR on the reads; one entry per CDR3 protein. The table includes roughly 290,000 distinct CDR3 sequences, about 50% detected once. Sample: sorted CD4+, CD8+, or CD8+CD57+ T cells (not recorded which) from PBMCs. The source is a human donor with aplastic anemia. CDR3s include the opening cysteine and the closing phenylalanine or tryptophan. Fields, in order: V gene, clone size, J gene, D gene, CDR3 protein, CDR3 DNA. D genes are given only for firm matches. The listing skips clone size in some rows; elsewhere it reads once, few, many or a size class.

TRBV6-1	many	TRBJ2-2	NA	CASGTAYRITGELFF	TGTGCCAGCGGTACGGCATACAGGATCACCGGGGAGCTGTTTTTT
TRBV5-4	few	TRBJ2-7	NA	CASSLGGGPYEQYF	TGTGCCAGCAGCTTGGGAGGGGGGCCCTACGAGCAGTACTTC
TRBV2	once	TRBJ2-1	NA	CASRGSRDYNEQFF	TGTGCCAGCAGAGGGAGCAGGGATTACAATGAGCAGTTCTTC
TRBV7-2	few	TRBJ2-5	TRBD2	CASSLGWGGGYQETQYF	TGTGCCAGCAGCTTAGGGTGGGGCGGGGGGTACCAAGAGACCCAGTACTTC
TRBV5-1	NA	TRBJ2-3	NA	CASSAPNGGLSNEQYF	TGCGCCAGCAGCGCCCCTAACGGGGGACTTTCCAATGAGCAGTATTTT
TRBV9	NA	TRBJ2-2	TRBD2	CASSVASGGESTGELFF	TGTGCCAGCAGCGTGGCTAGCGGGGGGGAGAGCACCGGGGAGCTGTTTTTT
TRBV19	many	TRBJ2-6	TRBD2	CASTTSGVGANVLTF	TGTGCCAGTACCACAAGCGGGGTTGGGGCCAACGTCCTGACTTTC
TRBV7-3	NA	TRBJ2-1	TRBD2	CASSRTGGSYNEQFF	TGCGCCAGCAGTAGGACGGGAGGGTCCTACAATGAGCAGTTCTTC
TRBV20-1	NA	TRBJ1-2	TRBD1	CSVPDRGYGYTF	TGCAGTGTCCCGGACAGGGGTTATGGCTACACCTTC
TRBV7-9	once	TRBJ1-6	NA	CASSSTGTLDSPLHF	TGTGCCAGCAGCTCAACCGGGACATTAGATTCACCCCTCCACTTT
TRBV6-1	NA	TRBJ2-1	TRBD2	CASSEVAGGSYNEQFF	TGTGCCAGCAGTGAGGTAGCGGGGGGTTCCTACAATGAGCAGTTCTTC
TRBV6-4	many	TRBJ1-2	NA	CASSEDGNYGYTF	TGTGCCAGCAGTGAGGACGGTAACTATGGCTACACCTTC
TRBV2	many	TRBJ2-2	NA	CASSWTNTGELFF	TGTGCCAGCAGTTGGACGAACACCGGGGAGCTGTTTTTT
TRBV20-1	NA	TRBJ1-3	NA	CSARDPGNTIYF	TGCAGTGCTAGAGACCCCGGAAACACCATATATTTT
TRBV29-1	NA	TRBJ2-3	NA	CSGYRTTDTQYF	TGCAGCGGCTATAGGACCACAGATACGCAGTATTTT
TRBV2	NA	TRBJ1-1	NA	CASREFTVPNTEAFF	TGTGCCAGCAGAGAGTTTACAGTTCCGAACACTGAAGCTTTCTTT
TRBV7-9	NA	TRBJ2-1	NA	CASSSDRSYNEQFF	TGTGCCAGCAGCTCGGACAGATCCTACAATGAGCAGTTCTTC
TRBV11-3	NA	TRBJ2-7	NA	CASSAQAAGDYEQYF	TGTGCCAGCAGCGCCCAGGCCGCGGGCGACTACGAGCAGTACTTC
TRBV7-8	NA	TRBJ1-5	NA	CASSLDPRDQPQHF	TGTGCCAGCAGCTTAGATCCCAGAGATCAGCCCCAGCATTTT
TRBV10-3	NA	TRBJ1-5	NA	CAISDKSQGGQPQHF	TGTGCCATCAGTGATAAAAGCCAGGGAGGACAGCCCCAGCATTTT
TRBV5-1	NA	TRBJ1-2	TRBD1	CASSFLQGNGYTF	TGCGCCAGCAGCTTCCTACAGGGGAATGGCTACACCTTC
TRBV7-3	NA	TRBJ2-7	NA	CASSSLRTGGFYEQYF	TGTGCCAGCAGCTCACTAAGGACGGGTGGTTTCTACGAGCAGTACTTC
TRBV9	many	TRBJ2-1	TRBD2	CASSVGGGAYNEQFF	TGTGCCAGCAGCGTAGGCGGGGGGGCCTACAATGAGCAGTTCTTC
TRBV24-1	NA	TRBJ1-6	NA	CATSEAWGSPLHF	TGTGCCACCAGTGAGGCATGGGGTTCACCCCTCCACTTT
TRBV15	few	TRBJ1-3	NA	CATSGAYSGNTIYF	TGTGCCACCAGCGGCGCCTACTCTGGAAACACCATATATTTT
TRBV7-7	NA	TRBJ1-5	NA	CASSLVVRVAQPQHF	TGTGCTAGCAGCTTAGTGGTCAGGGTGGCTCAGCCCCAGCATTTT
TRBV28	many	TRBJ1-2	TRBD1	CASSIGTGVHYGYTF	TGTGCCAGCAGTATCGGGACAGGCGTACACTATGGCTACACCTTC